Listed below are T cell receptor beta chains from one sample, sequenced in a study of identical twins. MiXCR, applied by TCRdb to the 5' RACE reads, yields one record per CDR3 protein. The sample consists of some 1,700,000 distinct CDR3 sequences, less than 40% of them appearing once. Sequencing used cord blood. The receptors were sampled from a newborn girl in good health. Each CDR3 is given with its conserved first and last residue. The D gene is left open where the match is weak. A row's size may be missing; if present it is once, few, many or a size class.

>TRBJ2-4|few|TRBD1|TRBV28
TGTGCCAGCAGTCAACCGGTCCGGGACAGAAAGGGGATAGCCAAAAACATTCAGTACTTC
CASSQPVRDRKGIAKNIQYF
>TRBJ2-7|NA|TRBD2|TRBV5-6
TGTGCCAGTCTGGAGCGGGAGCGACCCTACAATGAGCAGTACTTC
CASLERERPYNEQYF
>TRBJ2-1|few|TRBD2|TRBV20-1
TGCAGTGCTAGACCCCCGGGACTAGCCCTAGAGCAGTTCTTC
CSARPPGLALEQFF
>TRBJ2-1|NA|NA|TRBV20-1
TGCAGTGCTAGATCGTTTGGTCAGGGGAGATTTCGGCAGTTCTTC
CSARSFGQGRFRQFF
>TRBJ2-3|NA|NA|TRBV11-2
TGTGCCAGCAGCCACGGCTCGGATACGCAGTATTTT
CASSHGSDTQYF
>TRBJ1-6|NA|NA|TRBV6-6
TGTGCCAGCAGTTACTCGTCGGGAGAGGGCCCAAATTCACCCCTCCACTTT
CASSYSSGEGPNSPLHF
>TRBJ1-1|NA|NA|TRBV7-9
TGTGCCAGCACCTCGCGCGGGGGAAAAACTGAAGCTTTCTTT
CASTSRGGKTEAFF
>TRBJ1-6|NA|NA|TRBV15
TGTGCCACCAGCAGAGATCAGGGAAGCTCCTATAATTCACCCCTCCACTTT
CATSRDQGSSYNSPLHF
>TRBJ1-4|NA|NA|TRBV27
TGTGCCAGCGGGGGACTTGGGGAAAAACTGTTTTTT
CASGGLGEKLFF
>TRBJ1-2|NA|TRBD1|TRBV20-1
TGCAGTGCTAGAGATGGCTCAGGGACAGGGGGAAACTATGGCTACACCTTC
CSARDGSGTGGNYGYTF
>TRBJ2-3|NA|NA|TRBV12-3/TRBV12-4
TGTGCCAGCAGACAGAGCGGAAGCACAGATACGCAGTATTTT
CASRQSGSTDTQYF
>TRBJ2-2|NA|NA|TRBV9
TGTGCCAGCAGCGTAGGAGGGGACACCGGGGAGCTGTTTTTT
CASSVGGDTGELFF
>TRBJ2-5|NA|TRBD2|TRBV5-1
TGCGCCAGCAGCTTCGATCGGACTAGCGGAAAAGAGACCCAGTACTTC
CASSFDRTSGKETQYF
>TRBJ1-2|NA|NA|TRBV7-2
TGTGCCAGCAGCTTAGCCCGTGCGGCCCCTGGCTACACCTTC
CASSLARAAPGYTF
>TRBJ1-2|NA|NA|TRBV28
TGTGCCAGCAGTTTGACCAGGGGCTACACCTTC
CASSLTRGYTF
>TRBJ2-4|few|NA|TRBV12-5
TGTGCTAGTGGTTTACGAGCCAAAAACATTCAGTACTTC
CASGLRAKNIQYF
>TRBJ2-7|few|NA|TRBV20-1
TGCAGTGCTAGGGTACCAGCTGGGGGCTACGAGCAGTACTTC
CSARVPAGGYEQYF
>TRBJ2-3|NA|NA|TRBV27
TGTGCCAGCGTGGGGCTAGGTCTCACAGATACGCAGTATTTT
CASVGLGLTDTQYF
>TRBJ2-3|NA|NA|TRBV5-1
TGCGCCAGCAAGTGGGGGTCCACAGATACGCAGTCTTTT
CASKWGSTDTQSF
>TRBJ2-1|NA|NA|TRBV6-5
TGTGCCAGCAGTTATAGGAGGACCCTACACAATGAGCAGTTCTTC
CASSYRRTLHNEQFF
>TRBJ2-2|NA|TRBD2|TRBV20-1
TGCAGTGCTAGAGTGGGAGGGGTCTTCACCGGGGAGCTGTTTTTT
CSARVGGVFTGELFF
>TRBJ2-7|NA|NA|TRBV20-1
TGCAGTGCTAGGTTCGGCCGCTCCTACGAGCAGTACTTC
CSARFGRSYEQYF
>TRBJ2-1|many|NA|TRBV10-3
TGTGCCATCACCCCCGGGCCGGTGTACAATGAGCAGTTCTTC
CAITPGPVYNEQFF
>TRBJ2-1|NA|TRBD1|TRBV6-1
TGTGCCAGCATCCGGGACAGGGCGGGCAATGAGCAGTTCTTC
CASIRDRAGNEQFF
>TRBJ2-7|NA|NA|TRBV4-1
TGCGCCAGCAGCCAACAAGCGGACACACACGAGCAGTACTTC
CASSQQADTHEQYF
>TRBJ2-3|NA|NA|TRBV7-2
TGTGCCAGCAGCTTCGGGAGCGGCAGGGGCCAGAGGGCGCAGTATTTT
CASSFGSGRGQRAQYF
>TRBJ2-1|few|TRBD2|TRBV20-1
TGCAGTGCCACATCCCCCCTAGCGGCCTCCTACAATGAGCAGTTCTTC
CSATSPLAASYNEQFF
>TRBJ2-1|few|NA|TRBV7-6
TGTGCCAGCAGCTTAGGGCGGGGTTCTTTTCTGGGGTATTATCTGTTCTTC
CASSLGRGSFLGYYLFF
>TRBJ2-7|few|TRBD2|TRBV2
TGTGCCAGCAGTGAACAGATAGCGGGGTACTTC
CASSEQIAGYF
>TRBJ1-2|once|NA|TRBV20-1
TGCAGTGCTAAACCGACTGCTGGCTACACCTTC
CSAKPTAGYTF
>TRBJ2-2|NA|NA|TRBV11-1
TGTGCCAGCAGCTTCCTAGCGAACACCAGGGAGCTGTTTTTT
CASSFLANTRELFF
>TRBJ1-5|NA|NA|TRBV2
TGTGCCAGCAGTGAAGAAAGCAGGACAAGCAATCAGCCCCAGCATTTT
CASSEESRTSNQPQHF
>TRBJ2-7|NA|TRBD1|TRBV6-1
TGTGCCAGCAGTGGGACAGGGGACCTGCTCTACGAGCAGTACTTC
CASSGTGDLLYEQYF
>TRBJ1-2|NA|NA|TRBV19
TGTGCCAGTCCCTTAAGCTATGGCTGCACCTTC
CASPLSYGCTF
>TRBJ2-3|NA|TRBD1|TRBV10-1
TGCGCCAGCAGCTACGGGACAGGGGGCAGTACAGATACGCAGTATTTT
CASSYGTGGSTDTQYF
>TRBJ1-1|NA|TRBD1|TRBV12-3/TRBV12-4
TGTGCCAGCGATGAACGGACAGGGATGAACACTGAAGCTTTCTTT
CASDERTGMNTEAFF
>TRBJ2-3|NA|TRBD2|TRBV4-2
TGTGCCGGCAGCCCGGGACTAGCCACAGATACGCAGTATTTT
CAGSPGLATDTQYF
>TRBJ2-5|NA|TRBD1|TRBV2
TGTGCCGGTCTCGTGGGCAGGGGGAAAAGAGAGACCCAGTACTTC
CAGLVGRGKRETQYF
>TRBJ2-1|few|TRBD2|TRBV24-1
TGTGCCACCACTCCCGCGGGAGATAATGAGCAGTTCTTC
CATTPAGDNEQFF
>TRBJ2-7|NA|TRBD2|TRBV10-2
TGCGCCAGCAGTGATGTGTCTGGGGGTCCGGGACTAGCGGTTTTTCGCTACAATGAGCAGTACTTC
CASSDVSGGPGLAVFRYNEQYF
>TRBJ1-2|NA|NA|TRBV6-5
TGTGCCAGCAGTTATCCTAACCCATACAGGGACCCGTTCTCCTTTAACTATGGCTACACCTTC
CASSYPNPYRDPFSFNYGYTF
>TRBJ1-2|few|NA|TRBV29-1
TGCAGCGTTCACGGACCCTACTCCTCTGGCTACACCTTC
CSVHGPYSSGYTF
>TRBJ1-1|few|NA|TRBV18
TGTGCCAGCTCCCTCACAACCGTAGCGGGGGGGGACACTGAAGCTTTCTTT
CASSLTTVAGGDTEAFF
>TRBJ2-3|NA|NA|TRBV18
TGTGCCAGCTCACCTTCGGCTCCGGGAGTGGCAGATACGCAGTATTTT
CASSPSAPGVADTQYF
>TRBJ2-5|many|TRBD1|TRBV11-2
TGTGCCAGCAGCTCCACAGGGGGCCTTGAGACCCAGTACTTC
CASSSTGGLETQYF
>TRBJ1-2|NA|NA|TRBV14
TGTGCCAGCAGCTCACCCTCGGGGCCTAACTATGGCTACACCTTC
CASSSPSGPNYGYTF